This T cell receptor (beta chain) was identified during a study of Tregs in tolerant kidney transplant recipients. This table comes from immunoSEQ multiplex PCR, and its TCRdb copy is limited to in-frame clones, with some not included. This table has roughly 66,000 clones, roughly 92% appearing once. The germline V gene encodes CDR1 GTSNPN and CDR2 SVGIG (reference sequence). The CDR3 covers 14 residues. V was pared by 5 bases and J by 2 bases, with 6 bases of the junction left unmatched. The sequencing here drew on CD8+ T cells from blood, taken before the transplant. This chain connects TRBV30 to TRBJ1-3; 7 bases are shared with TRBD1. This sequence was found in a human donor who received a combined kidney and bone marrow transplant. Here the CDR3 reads CAWGITGAGNTIYF. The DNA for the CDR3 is TGTGCCTGGGGCATAACAGGGGCTGGAAACACCATATATTTT.